This T cell receptor (beta chain) was obtained from a study of beta chain features in type 1 diabetes. Study observations and caveats: Type 1 diabetes patients had TCRB CDR3s that were shorter (moderately but significantly so) in all four CD4+ subsets. A closer apparent resemblance between naive, central memory and Treg TCRB repertoires was seen in patients than in healthy donors.

The CDR3 has 15 amino acids. Germline V CDR1 and CDR2: GTSNPN, SVGIG (reference sequence). With V trimmed by 1 base and J by 3 bases, 7 bases remained unmatched. A few counts support this clone. Antigen unknown. Sorted CD4+ subsets: naive, central memory, regulatory, stem cell-like memory (CD45RO/CCR7/CD25/CD127/CD95/CD27 panel). The investigators reverse transcribed all of the isolated RNA, so they sequenced expressed TCRB transcripts. Clones were read by immunoSEQ multiplex PCR, and TCRdb kept only the in-frame ones, dropping some. This table holds some 300,000 clones, 8% found once. Sequencing input: central memory CD4+ T cells from blood. The sequence was collected from a woman aged 18-35 years in good health. The genes are TRBV30 and TRBJ1-2; 8 bases fit TRBD1. CDR3 nucleotides: TGTGCCTGGAGTGATGGACAGGGAGGGTACTATGGCTACACCTTC. This codes for CAWSDGQGGYYGYTF.